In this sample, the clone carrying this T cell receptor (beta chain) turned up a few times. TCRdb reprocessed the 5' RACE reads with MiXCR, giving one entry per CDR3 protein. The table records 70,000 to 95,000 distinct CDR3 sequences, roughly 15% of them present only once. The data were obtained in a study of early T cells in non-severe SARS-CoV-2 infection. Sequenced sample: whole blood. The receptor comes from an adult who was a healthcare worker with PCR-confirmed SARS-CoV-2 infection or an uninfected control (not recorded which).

The CDR3 loop reads CASSQTGLNQPQHF. In DNA form, the CDR3 reads TGCGCCAGCAGCCAAACAGGCCTCAATCAGCCCCAGCATTTT. This chain connects TRBV4-1 to TRBJ1-5, with a possible D match to TRBD1 (5 bases). V lost 2 bases and J 3 bases, leaving 8 bases between the germline ends. The CDR3 loop spans 14 amino acids. CDR1 is MGHRA, CDR2 YSYEKL, per germline.